This entry concerns a single T cell receptor (beta chain). The antigen is not known. The study ran its PCR with 60 Vbeta and 13 Jbeta primers. TCRdb's copy holds only in-frame clones and misses some; the assay was immunoSEQ multiplex PCR. The table has roughly 100,000 clones, 65% to 80% seen once. The data were taken from a study of cytomegalovirus exposure and HLA in healthy donors. Findings and limits, study-wide: Relative to the approximately 680-donor mean, N-insertions were reportedly fewer in an Asian-associated ancestry cluster in a later analysis. Later on, analysis showed that most CMV-associated TCR beta chains appeared to be HLA-restricted. A later analysis found TCR association rates differed by HLA locus, highest for DRB1 and lowest for HLA-C.

The specimen was PBMCs. The clonotype was recovered from a woman in her late teens or twenties in good health and CMV-seropositive.

The CDR3 region has the DNA TGCGCCAGCAGCCAAGAAGTCGGGGGACCCTACGAGCAGTACTTC. This gives the protein CASSQEVGGPYEQYF. J is TRBJ2-7 and V is TRBV4-1; TRBD2 is a possible D gene (6 bases). The V gene lost 0 bases and the J gene lost 2 bases, with 11 bases spanning the gap. Germline loops: CDR1 MGHRA, CDR2 YSYEKL. The CDR3 length is 15 residues.